This TCR beta chain was observed in a study of T cell repertoires in cytomegalovirus infection. TCRdb processed the reads anew with MiXCR; each CDR3 protein has one entry. This table has around 450,000 distinct CDR3 sequences, around 32% appearing once. The V and J ends lost 1 base and 8 bases respectively, with 9 bases between them. The CDR3 spans 13 residues. Germline loops: CDR1 SGHTA, CDR2 FQGNSA. This TCR was sampled from a human donor in good health (CMV status not recorded). Some clones in this sample may be carry-over from other donors' samples. The sample taken for sequencing was PBMCs. The chain uses TRBV7-2 and TRBJ1-5, with D hard to call. CDR3 region: CASSLGGGKPQHF. The CDR3 nucleotides read TGTGCCAGCAGCTTAGGGGGAGGGAAGCCCCAGCATTTT.